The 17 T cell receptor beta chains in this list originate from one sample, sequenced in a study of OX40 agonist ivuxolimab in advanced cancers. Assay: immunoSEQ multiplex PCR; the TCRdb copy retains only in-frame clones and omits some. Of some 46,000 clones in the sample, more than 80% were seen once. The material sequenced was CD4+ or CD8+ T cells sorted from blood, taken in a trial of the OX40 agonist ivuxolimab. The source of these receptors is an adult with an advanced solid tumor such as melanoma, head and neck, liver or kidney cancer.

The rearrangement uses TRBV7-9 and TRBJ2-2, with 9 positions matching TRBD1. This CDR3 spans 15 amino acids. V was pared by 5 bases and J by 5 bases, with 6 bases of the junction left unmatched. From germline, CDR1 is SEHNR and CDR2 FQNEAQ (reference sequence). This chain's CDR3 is CASSQGTGNTGELFF. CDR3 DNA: TGTGCCAGCAGCCAGGGGACAGGGAATACCGGGGAGCTGTTTTTT.

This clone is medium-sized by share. CDR3 sequence reads: CASSAKAGQRKVEQFF. The CDR3 nucleotides are TGTGCCAGCAGCGCAAAAGCGGGACAGAGGAAGGTTGAGCAGTTCTTC. The chain recombines TRBV9 with TRBJ2-1; D assignment may be TRBD1 or TRBD2 (7 bases each). Trimming took off 3 bases at V and 9 bases at J, with 22 bases between the two ends. This CDR3 has 16 amino acids. Germline V gene sequence: CDR1 SGDLS, CDR2 YYNGEE.

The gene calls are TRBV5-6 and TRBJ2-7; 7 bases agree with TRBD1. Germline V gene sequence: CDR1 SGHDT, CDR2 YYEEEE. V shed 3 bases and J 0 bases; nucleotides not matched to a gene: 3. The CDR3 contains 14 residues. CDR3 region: CASSSGGSSYEQYF. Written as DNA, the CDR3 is TGTGCCAGCAGCTCAGGGGGATCCTCCTACGAGCAGTACTTC.

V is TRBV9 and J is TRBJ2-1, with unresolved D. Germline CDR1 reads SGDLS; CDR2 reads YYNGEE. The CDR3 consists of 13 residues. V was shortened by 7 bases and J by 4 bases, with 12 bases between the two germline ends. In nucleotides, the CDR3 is TGTGCCAGCTCCGAGTGGAGTTACAATGAGCAGTTCTTC. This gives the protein CASSEWSYNEQFF.

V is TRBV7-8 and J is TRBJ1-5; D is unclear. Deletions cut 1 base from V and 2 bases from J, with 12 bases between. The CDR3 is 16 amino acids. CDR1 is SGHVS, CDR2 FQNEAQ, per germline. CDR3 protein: CASSLDSGMGNQPQHF. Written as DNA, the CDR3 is TGTGCCAGCAGCTTAGATTCAGGAATGGGCAATCAGCCCCAGCATTTT.

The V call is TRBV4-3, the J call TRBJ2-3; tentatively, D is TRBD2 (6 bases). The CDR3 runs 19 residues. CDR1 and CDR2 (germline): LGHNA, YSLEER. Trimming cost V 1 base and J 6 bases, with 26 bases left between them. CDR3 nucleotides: TGCGCCAGCAGCCAAGGAGAGACTAGTGAGCGGCCGAAGAAGGATACGCAGTATTTT. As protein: CASSQGETSERPKKDTQYF.

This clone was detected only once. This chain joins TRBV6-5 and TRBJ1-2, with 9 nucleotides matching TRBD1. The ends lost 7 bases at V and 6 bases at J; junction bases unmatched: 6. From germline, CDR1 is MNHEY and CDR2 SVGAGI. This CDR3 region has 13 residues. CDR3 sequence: CASKEDRGDGYTF. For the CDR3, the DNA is TGTGCCAGCAAAGAAGACAGGGGGGATGGCTACACCTTC.

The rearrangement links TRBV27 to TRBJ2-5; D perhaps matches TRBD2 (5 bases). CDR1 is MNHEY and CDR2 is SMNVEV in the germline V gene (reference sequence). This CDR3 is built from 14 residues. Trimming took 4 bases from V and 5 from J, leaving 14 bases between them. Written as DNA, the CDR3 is TGTGCCAGCAGTTCCCGACCCTCGGGGGAGACCCAGTACTTC. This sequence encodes CASSSRPSGETQYF.

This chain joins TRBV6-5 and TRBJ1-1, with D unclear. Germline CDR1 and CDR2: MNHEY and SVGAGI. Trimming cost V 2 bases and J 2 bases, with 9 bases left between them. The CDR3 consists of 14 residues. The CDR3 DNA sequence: TGTGCCAGCAGTTACGCCAGGACCAACACTGAAGCTTTCTTT. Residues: CASSYARTNTEAFF.

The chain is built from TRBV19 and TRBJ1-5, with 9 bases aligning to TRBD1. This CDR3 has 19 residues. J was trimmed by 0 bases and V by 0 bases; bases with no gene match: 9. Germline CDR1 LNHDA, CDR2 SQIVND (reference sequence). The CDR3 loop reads CASSIEETGGLYSNQPQHF. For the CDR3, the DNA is TGTGCCAGTAGTATAGAAGAGACAGGGGGGCTCTATAGCAATCAGCCCCAGCATTTT.

The CDR3 coding sequence is TGTGCCACCAGCGCCAGCCTCTCTGGAAACACCATATATTTT. It yields the protein CATSASLSGNTIYF. The rearrangement links TRBV15 to TRBJ1-3; unclear D gene. The CDR3 consists of 14 residues. The V and J ends lost 5 bases and 0 bases respectively, with 8 bases between them. CDR1 is LNHNV and CDR2 is YYDKDF in the germline V gene (reference sequence). Full variable domain (remainder filled in from reference TRBV15 and TRBJ1-3): DAMVIQNPRYQVTQFGKPVTLSCSQTLNHNVMYWYQQKSSQAPKLLFHYYDKDFNNEADTPDNFQSRRPNTSFCFLDIRSPGLGDTAMYLCATSASLSGNTIYFGEGSWLTVV.

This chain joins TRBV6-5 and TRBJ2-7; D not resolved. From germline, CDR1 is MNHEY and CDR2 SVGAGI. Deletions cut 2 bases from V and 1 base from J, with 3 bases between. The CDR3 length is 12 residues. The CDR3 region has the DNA TGTGCCAGCAGTTACATTTCCTACGAGCAGTACTTC. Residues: CASSYISYEQYF.

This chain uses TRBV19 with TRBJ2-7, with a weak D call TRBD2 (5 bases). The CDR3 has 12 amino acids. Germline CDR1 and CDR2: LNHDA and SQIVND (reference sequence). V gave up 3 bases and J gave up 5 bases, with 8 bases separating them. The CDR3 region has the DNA TGTGCCAGTAGTATTGGAGGTAACGAGCAGTACTTC. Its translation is CASSIGGNEQYF.

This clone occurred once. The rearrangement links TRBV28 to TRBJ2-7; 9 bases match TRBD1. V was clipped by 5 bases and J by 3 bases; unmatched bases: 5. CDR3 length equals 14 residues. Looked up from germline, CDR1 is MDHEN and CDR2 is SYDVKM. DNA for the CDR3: TGTGCCAGCAGTGACAGGGGGTTAGGCTACGAGCAGTACTTC. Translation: CASSDRGLGYEQYF.

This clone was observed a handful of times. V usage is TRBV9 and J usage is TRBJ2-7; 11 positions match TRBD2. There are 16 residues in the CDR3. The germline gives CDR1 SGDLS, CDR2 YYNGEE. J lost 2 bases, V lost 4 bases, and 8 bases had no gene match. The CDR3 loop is CASSPSSGGIPYEQYF. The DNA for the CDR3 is TGTGCCAGCAGCCCCTCTAGCGGGGGGATCCCCTACGAGCAGTACTTC.

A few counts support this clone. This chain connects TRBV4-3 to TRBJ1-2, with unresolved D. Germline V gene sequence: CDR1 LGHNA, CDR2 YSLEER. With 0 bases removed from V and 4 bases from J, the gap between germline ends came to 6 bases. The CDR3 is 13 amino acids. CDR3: CASSQDGFYGYTF. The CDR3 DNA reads TGCGCCAGCAGCCAAGACGGTTTCTATGGCTACACCTTC.

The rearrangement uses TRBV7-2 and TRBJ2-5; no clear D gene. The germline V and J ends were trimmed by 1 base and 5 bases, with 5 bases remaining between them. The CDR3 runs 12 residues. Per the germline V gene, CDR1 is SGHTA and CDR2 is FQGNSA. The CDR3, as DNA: TGTGCCAGCAGCTTAGGGGTGGAGACCCAGTACTTC. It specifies CASSLGVETQYF.